The T cell receptor (beta chain) described here comes from a study of blood T cell repertoires in COVID-19 (dated by TCRdb to the early 2020s). About the study as a whole: Collaborator samples came from the United States, Italy and Spain and covered acute and convalescent phases of COVID-19. Samples came from the ongoing ImmuneRACE study (first 160 participants) plus 1,254 subjects from 6 global collaborators. A de-identified subject ID, COVID-19 status, age in years and sex were almost always included in the sample metadata. Where available, HLA class I and class II types were obtained from metadata supplied by the sample provider rather than from assay-based typing. The repertoires were released in a freely available public database meant as a resource for research on the immune response to SARS-CoV-2. The material from the prospective study consisted of cDNA or gDNA derived from T cells, B-cell-depleted T cells, or PBMCs. Deeply sampled blood TCRbeta repertoires from subjects exposed to, actively infected with, or recovered from COVID-19 were included in the dataset. Study-wide conclusions, independent of this receptor: Clinical and demographic metadata were provided uncurated, with the amount varying by source and participant.

Whole blood was collected in K2EDTA tubes by collaborating institutions according to the institutions' own protocols. For TCRbeta analysis, collaborators shipped samples as frozen whole blood, isolated PBMCs, or DNA extracted from either of those sample types. TCRbeta CDR3 regions were amplified from genomic DNA by means of the immunoSEQ Assay, a bias-controlled multiplex PCR. The study's processing was this. The number of nucleated cells in each sample was estimated from the amplification of reference gene primers within the assay. To quantify the absolute abundance of each unique TCRbeta CDR3 rearrangement, sequence reads were collapsed and filtered. For each sample, productive Simpson clonality was calculated as the square root of Simpson's diversity index over productive rearrangements. The source is immuneACCESS, and TCRdb retained only in-frame sequences with V and J called. Part of the clones is not carried over; for the studies checked, unresolved V genes explain less than half of this, and the remainder is unexplained. V and J calls plus clone size are reproduced from that table; the DNA served to infer D and trimming. Here the sample has 22,000 or so clones; 91% occur a single time. About 3.9% of the sample is held by the ten biggest clonotypes.

From its cysteine to its phenylalanine, the CDR3 spans 19 amino acids. The entry retains the CDR3 DNA only, 57 bases that are in frame from base 1. The germline V gene encodes CDR1 MNHEY and CDR2 SMNVEV (reference sequence). V ends up 3 bases short and J 4 bases short, with an unmatched junction base count of 15. In the case of this clone: Its antigen is currently not known. Qualities for individual bases were not recorded, and no much larger clone is one base off.

Sequencing was performed on peripheral blood. This clonotype was sampled from a human donor in a cohort sampled during active COVID-19. The chain links TRBV27 with TRBJ1-3; 10 bases in the middle match TRBD1. CDR3 reads: CASSFPPPRQGASGNTIYF. Here is the DNA: TGTGCCAGCAGTTTCCCCCCCCCGAGACAGGGGGCTTCGGGAAACACCATATATTTT.